Each of the 8 T cell receptor beta chains below was sequenced from the same sample in a study of T cells in Graves' hyperthyroidism and ophthalmopathy. RNA transcripts were the template for amplifying TCR beta CDR3 regions. HTBI primers drove first-round RT-PCR of the TCR CDR3. Each CDR3 protein is one row after TCRdb ran MiXCR on the multiplex PCR reads. The table has around 700,000 distinct CDR3 sequences, 35% seen once. Sequencing was performed on blood. The receptors come from a woman aged 40 to 50 with Graves' hyperthyroidism.

This clonotype was seen repeatedly, ten times or more. The chain employs TRBV29-1 and TRBJ1-1, with D hard to call. V dropped 0 bases and J dropped 8 bases, with 13 bases sitting between them. The CDR3 is 13 residues long. Germline V gene lookup returns CDR1 SQVTM and CDR2 ANQGSEA. The CDR3 DNA reads TGCAGCGTTGAAGATTCCCTGACCTGGGAAGCTTTCTTT. Translation gives CSVEDSLTWEAFF.

This clonotype was observed at least ten times. This chain links TRBV6-6 with TRBJ2-5; no clear D. V gave up 6 bases and J gave up 5 bases, with 10 bases separating them. Germline CDR1 reads MNHNY; CDR2 reads SVGAGI (reference sequence). The length of the CDR3 is 12 residues. CDR3 amino acids: CASSPILETQYF. The CDR3 coding sequence is TGTGCCAGCAGCCCCATTTTGGAGACCCAGTACTTC.

This clonotype was seen many times. This chain's CDR3 is CASSLILRSPLHF. The CDR3 DNA follows: TGTGCCAGCAGCTTGATACTTAGATCACCCCTCCACTTT. The chain recombines TRBV7-9 with TRBJ1-6; no reliable D call. Per germline, CDR1 SEHNR and CDR2 FQNEAQ (reference sequence). Trimming removed 3 bases at V and 10 bases at J, with 10 bases between. This CDR3 comprises 13 residues.

This clonotype was seen a single time. The chain carries TRBV2 and TRBJ2-2; TRBD2 might be the D (5 bases). Trimming stripped 6 bases from V and 6 bases from J, with 8 bases between. The length of the CDR3 is 12 residues. CDR1 is SNHLY, CDR2 FYNNEI, per germline. CDR3 residues: CASSRTAGELFF. The CDR3, as DNA: TGTGCCAGCAGCCGGACTGCCGGGGAGCTGTTTTTT.

V usage is TRBV6-5 and J usage is TRBJ1-1, with 7 bases identical to TRBD1. V shed 7 bases, J shed 1 base, and the junction held 6 bases outside the gene matches. This CDR3 is 14 amino acids long. The germline V gene encodes CDR1 MNHEY and CDR2 SVGAGI. The CDR3 loop reads CASNPWTGNTEAFF. DNA for the CDR3: TGTGCCAGCAATCCATGGACAGGGAACACTGAAGCTTTCTTT.

This clonotype was found a few times. This may be a read error, as it is one base from a much larger clone. CDR3 DNA sequence: TGTGCCAGCACCGAGGGGGGGGTCGATGGCTACACCTTC. Translation: CASTEGGVDGYTF. The gene calls are TRBV2 and TRBJ1-2, with a possible D match to TRBD1 (6 bases). V lost 7 bases and J 6 bases, leaving 15 bases between the germline ends. The CDR3 consists of 13 residues. Germline loops: CDR1 SNHLY, CDR2 FYNNEI.

This clonotype was found many times. The J gene is TRBJ1-6, the V gene TRBV12-3 or TRBV12-4; D is possibly TRBD1 (5 bases). With 6 bases removed from V and 8 bases from J, the gap between germline ends came to 14 bases. The CDR3 contains 14 residues. CDR3 DNA: TGTGCCAGCAGCCAGGGACTGCGCGATTCACCCCTCCACTTT. It specifies CASSQGLRDSPLHF.

The table lists this clonotype with many counts. This rearrangement joins TRBV7-9 to TRBJ2-2; no clear D. The V gene lost 1 base and the J gene lost 3 bases, with 9 bases spanning the gap. The CDR3 runs 15 residues. Germline CDR1 and CDR2: SEHNR and FQNEAQ (reference sequence). The CDR3 region is CASSLGAPHTGELFF. DNA for the CDR3: TGTGCCAGCAGCTTAGGCGCACCCCACACCGGGGAGCTGTTTTTT.